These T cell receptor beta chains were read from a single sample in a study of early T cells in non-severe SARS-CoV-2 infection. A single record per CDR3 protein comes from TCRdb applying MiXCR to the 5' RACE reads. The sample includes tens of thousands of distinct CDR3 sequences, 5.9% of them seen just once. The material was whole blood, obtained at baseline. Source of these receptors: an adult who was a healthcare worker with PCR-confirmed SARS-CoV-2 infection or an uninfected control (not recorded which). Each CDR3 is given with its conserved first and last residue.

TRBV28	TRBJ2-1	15	CASSMDGTRNNEQFF
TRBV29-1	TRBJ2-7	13	CSVDQGSGYEQYF
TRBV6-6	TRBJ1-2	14	CASSYASSNYGYTF
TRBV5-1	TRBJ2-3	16	CASSLEQGGHTDTQYF
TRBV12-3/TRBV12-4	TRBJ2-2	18	CASSFHRGGLANTGELFF
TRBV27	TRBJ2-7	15	CASSLGTGSSYEQYF
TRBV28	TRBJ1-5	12	CASSFRSQPQHF
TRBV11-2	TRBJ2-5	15	CASSFGLAGMETQYF
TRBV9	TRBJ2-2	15	CASSVDWENTGELFF
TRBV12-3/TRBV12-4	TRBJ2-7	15	CASSPRPGLLYEQYF
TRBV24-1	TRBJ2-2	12	CATLSGSGELFF
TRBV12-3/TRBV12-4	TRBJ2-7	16	CASSSLGWWSAYEQYF
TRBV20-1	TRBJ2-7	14	CSANKPGPNYEQYF
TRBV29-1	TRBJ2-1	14	CSVELAGVDNEQFF
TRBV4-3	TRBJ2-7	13	CASSQDSRYEQYF
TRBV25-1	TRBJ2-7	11	CVSSDLAGQYF
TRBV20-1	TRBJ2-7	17	CSAREWKPGLASYEQYF
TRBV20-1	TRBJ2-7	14	CSAPRGAVSYEQYF
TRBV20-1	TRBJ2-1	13	CSASVLMNNEQFF
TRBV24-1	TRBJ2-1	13	CATGTSGRGEQFF
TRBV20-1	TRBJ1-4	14	CSAGQVATNEKLFF
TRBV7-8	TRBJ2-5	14	CASSLGGYQETQYF
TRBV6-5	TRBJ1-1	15	CASSYDSRMNTEAFF
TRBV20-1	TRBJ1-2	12	CSARTGGYGYTF
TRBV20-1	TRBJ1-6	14	CSAPTWGGDSPLHF
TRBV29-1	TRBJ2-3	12	CSVGEGTDTQYF
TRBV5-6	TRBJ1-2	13	CASSPGQTYGYTF
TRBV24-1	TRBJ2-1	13	CAVRDSDNNEQFF
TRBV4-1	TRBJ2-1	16	CASSQPGLGSYNEQFF
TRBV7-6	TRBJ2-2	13	CASSATVTGELFF
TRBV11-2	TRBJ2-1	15	CASSLGGSSYNEQFF
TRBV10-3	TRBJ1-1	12	CAISESRVGAFF
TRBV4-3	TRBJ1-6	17	CASSYRQASSYNSPLHF
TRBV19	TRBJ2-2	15	CASSPRTEPTGELFF
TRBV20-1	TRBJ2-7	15	CSALKLAGGGYEQYF
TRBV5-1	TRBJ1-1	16	CASSPGGTGVNTEAFF
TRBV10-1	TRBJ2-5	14	CASSQTGNQETQYF
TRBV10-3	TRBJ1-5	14	CAISESVQNQPQHF
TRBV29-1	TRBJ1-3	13	CSVSGVFGNTIYF
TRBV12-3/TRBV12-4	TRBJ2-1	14	CASSLGGGYNEQFF
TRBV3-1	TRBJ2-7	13	CASSRGPLLEQYF
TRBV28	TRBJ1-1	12	CASRLNGRHAFF
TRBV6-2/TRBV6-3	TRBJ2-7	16	CASRDPASGSNYEQYF
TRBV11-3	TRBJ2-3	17	CASSAGAFAGITDTQYF
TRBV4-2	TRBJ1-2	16	CASSQGGQGEHYGYTF
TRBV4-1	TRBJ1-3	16	CASSQTQGVSGNTIYF
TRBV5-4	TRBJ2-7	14	CASSSTGEGYEQYF
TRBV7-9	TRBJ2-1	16	CASSPFGHRAYNEQFF
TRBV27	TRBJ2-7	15	CASSSRTSGSYEQYF